A single sample gave rise to the 3 T cell receptor beta chains below, sequenced in a study of blood T cell repertoires in COVID-19. The repertoire was sequenced with immunoSEQ multiplex PCR; TCRdb's copy has only in-frame clones and lacks some. The table lists 200,000 to 300,000 clones, roughly 86% of them singletons, with under 5% in the top ten. The sequenced sample was peripheral blood. The receptors originated from a man between 45 and 60 years old with acute or convalescent COVID-19.

The chain carries TRBV21-1 and TRBJ2-2; the DNA was not used to check the table's D call, TRBD2. TRBV21-1 is a listed pseudogene. This CDR3 comprises 12 residues. The CDR3 loop is CARLALAGELFF. In nucleotides, the CDR3 is TGTGCCAGATTAGCTCTGGCCGGGGAGCTGTTTTTT.

This clone appeared a single time. The genes are TRBV5-1 and TRBJ2-1, with D perhaps matching TRBD2 (5 bases). The V end was cut by 0 bases, the J end by 12 bases, with 16 bases between. Germline CDR1 and CDR2: SGHRS and YFSETQ. The CDR3 is made up of 14 amino acids. Written as DNA, the CDR3 is TGCGCCAGCAGCTTGGGTCCCGTGGAGGTTGTGCAGTTCTTC. It codes for CASSLGPVEVVQFF.

This chain links TRBV18 with TRBJ2-1, with D maybe TRBD1 (5 bases). Trimming cost V 3 bases and J 0 bases, with 15 bases left between them. CDR3 size: 17 residues. Germline V gives CDR1 KGHSH, CDR2 LQKENI. The CDR3 nucleotides are TGTGCCAGCTCACCCTTCAGGGCCCTGAGCTCCTACAATGAGCAGTTCTTC. It yields the protein CASSPFRALSSYNEQFF.